The rows below give T cell receptor beta chains drawn from one sample of a study of T cell changes during pregnancy in multiple sclerosis. Sequencing used immunoSEQ multiplex PCR; TCRdb keeps in-frame clones, though not all of them. The sample lists approximately 100,000 clones; around nine tenths were seen once. The input for sequencing was peripheral blood, taken in the second trimester of pregnancy. These TCRs come from a female donor with multiple sclerosis, enrolled in a pregnancy study. CDR3s include the opening cysteine and the closing phenylalanine or tryptophan. Fields, in order: V gene, D gene, J gene, clone size, CDR3 protein, CDR3 DNA. A D gene is named only where the DNA matches it firmly. Some rows mark clone size as missing; the rest say once, few, many or name a class of expanded clone.

v_gene: TRBV10-3; d_gene: .; j_gene: TRBJ1-5; abundance: .; CDR3aa: CAISGGEGGNQPQHF; CDR3nt: TGTGCCATCAGCGGGGGGGAGGGAGGCAATCAGCCCCAGCATTTT
v_gene: TRBV6-5; d_gene: TRBD1; j_gene: TRBJ1-1; abundance: .; CDR3aa: CASSYYRGRRSTEAFF; CDR3nt: TGTGCCAGCAGTTACTACAGGGGGCGAAGGAGCACTGAAGCTTTCTTT
v_gene: TRBV4-1; d_gene: TRBD2; j_gene: TRBJ2-1; abundance: .; CDR3aa: CASSSGGGFPGAYNEQFF; CDR3nt: TGCGCCAGCAGCTCAGGCGGGGGGTTCCCGGGAGCCTACAATGAGCAGTTCTTC
v_gene: TRBV6-1; d_gene: TRBD1; j_gene: TRBJ1-3; abundance: .; CDR3aa: CASSATGGLNGNTIYF; CDR3nt: TGTGCCAGCAGTGCAACAGGGGGTTTGAATGGAAACACCATATATTTT
v_gene: TRBV7-3; d_gene: .; j_gene: TRBJ1-1; abundance: .; CDR3aa: CASSPPGRNTEAFF; CDR3nt: TGTGCCAGCAGCCCCCCAGGCAGGAACACTGAAGCTTTCTTT
v_gene: TRBV5-1; d_gene: .; j_gene: TRBJ2-1; abundance: .; CDR3aa: CASSSPVRNEQFF; CDR3nt: TGCGCCAGCAGCTCCCCAGTTCGCAATGAGCAGTTCTTC
v_gene: TRBV7-3; d_gene: .; j_gene: TRBJ2-7; abundance: .; CDR3aa: CASSPVGTSYEQYF; CDR3nt: TGTGCCAGCAGCCCCGTGGGGACATCATACGAGCAGTACTTC
v_gene: TRBV9; d_gene: .; j_gene: TRBJ2-6; abundance: .; CDR3aa: CASSGGTGTFSSGANVLTF; CDR3nt: TGTGCCAGCAGCGGAGGAACCGGGACTTTCTCCTCTGGGGCCAACGTCCTGACTTTC
v_gene: TRBV7-3; d_gene: TRBD2; j_gene: TRBJ2-2; abundance: few; CDR3aa: CASSPSAGAGELFF; CDR3nt: TGTGCCAGCAGCCCTTCGGCGGGGGCCGGGGAGCTGTTTTTT
v_gene: TRBV5-1; d_gene: .; j_gene: TRBJ2-7; abundance: .; CDR3aa: CASSLAIEVYEQYF; CDR3nt: TGCGCCAGCAGCTTGGCCATAGAGGTGTACGAGCAGTACTTC
v_gene: TRBV4-1; d_gene: TRBD1; j_gene: TRBJ1-3; abundance: .; CDR3aa: CASSSPGTGKGNTIYF; CDR3nt: TGCGCCAGCAGCTCTCCCGGGACAGGGAAGGGAAACACCATATATTTT
v_gene: TRBV27; d_gene: TRBD1; j_gene: TRBJ1-2; abundance: .; CDR3aa: CASSNYQGADGYTF; CDR3nt: TGTGCCAGCAGCAATTATCAGGGGGCTGATGGCTACACCTTC
v_gene: TRBV15; d_gene: .; j_gene: TRBJ2-5; abundance: .; CDR3aa: CATSDLQETQYF; CDR3nt: TGTGCCACCTCGGACTTACAAGAGACCCAGTACTTC
v_gene: TRBV19; d_gene: TRBD1; j_gene: TRBJ1-1; abundance: .; CDR3aa: CASSGTGGASTEAFF; CDR3nt: TGTGCCAGTAGCGGAACAGGGGGCGCGAGCACTGAAGCTTTCTTT
v_gene: TRBV2; d_gene: TRBD1; j_gene: TRBJ2-7; abundance: .; CDR3aa: CASSDRQDRVHEQYF; CDR3nt: TGTGCCAGCAGTGACCGCCAGGACAGGGTCCACGAGCAGTACTTC
v_gene: TRBV2; d_gene: .; j_gene: TRBJ1-5; abundance: .; CDR3aa: CASRIGGNQPQHF; CDR3nt: TGTGCCAGCAGGATCGGCGGAAATCAGCCCCAGCATTTT
v_gene: TRBV19; d_gene: TRBD2; j_gene: TRBJ2-1; abundance: .; CDR3aa: CASSPLAGQYNEQFF; CDR3nt: TGTGCCAGTAGTCCCCTAGCGGGTCAGTACAATGAGCAGTTCTTC
v_gene: TRBV27; d_gene: TRBD2; j_gene: TRBJ2-1; abundance: .; CDR3aa: CASSFPGGSRSYNEQFF; CDR3nt: TGTGCCAGCAGTTTCCCCGGGGGGAGTCGCTCCTACAATGAGCAGTTCTTC
v_gene: TRBV19; d_gene: TRBD1; j_gene: TRBJ1-4; abundance: .; CDR3aa: CASSEGQGELRDEKLFF; CDR3nt: TGTGCCAGTAGTGAAGGACAGGGAGAGTTACGGGATGAAAAACTGTTTTTT
v_gene: TRBV6-1; d_gene: .; j_gene: TRBJ2-6; abundance: .; CDR3aa: CASSVGGSGANVLTF; CDR3nt: TGTGCCAGCAGTGTAGGGGGCTCTGGGGCCAACGTCCTGACTTTC
v_gene: TRBV25-1; d_gene: TRBD1; j_gene: TRBJ2-3; abundance: .; CDR3aa: CASSEPGQGTDTQYF; CDR3nt: TGTGCCAGCAGTGAGCCGGGACAGGGTACAGATACGCAGTATTTT
v_gene: TRBV5-4; d_gene: .; j_gene: TRBJ2-1; abundance: .; CDR3aa: CASSLDVGASYNEQFF; CDR3nt: TGTGCCAGCAGCTTGGATGTGGGAGCCTCCTACAATGAGCAGTTCTTC
v_gene: TRBV12-5; d_gene: TRBD1; j_gene: TRBJ2-3; abundance: .; CDR3aa: CASGNGQGIDTQYF; CDR3nt: TGTGCTAGTGGCAATGGACAGGGGATAGATACGCAGTATTTT
v_gene: TRBV9; d_gene: TRBD1; j_gene: TRBJ2-2; abundance: .; CDR3aa: CASSPTGGQNTGELFF; CDR3nt: TGTGCCAGCAGCCCAACAGGGGGCCAGAACACCGGGGAGCTGTTTTTT
v_gene: TRBV27; d_gene: .; j_gene: TRBJ1-1; abundance: .; CDR3aa: CASSGGVNTEAFF; CDR3nt: TGTGCCAGCAGCGGAGGGGTTAACACTGAAGCTTTCTTT
v_gene: TRBV5-1; d_gene: TRBD2; j_gene: TRBJ2-3; abundance: .; CDR3aa: CASSSGLAGGVDTQYF; CDR3nt: TGCGCCAGCAGCTCTGGACTAGCGGGGGGGGTGGATACGCAGTATTTT
v_gene: TRBV11-2; d_gene: .; j_gene: TRBJ1-2; abundance: .; CDR3aa: CASSFGPEGYGYTF; CDR3nt: TGTGCCAGCAGCTTCGGACCCGAGGGCTATGGCTACACCTTC
v_gene: TRBV30; d_gene: .; j_gene: TRBJ1-1; abundance: few; CDR3aa: CAWSPNRGMTEAFF; CDR3nt: TGTGCCTGGAGTCCCAATAGGGGAATGACTGAAGCTTTCTTT
v_gene: TRBV11-3; d_gene: .; j_gene: TRBJ2-3; abundance: .; CDR3aa: CASSAQDTDTQYF; CDR3nt: TGTGCCAGCAGCGCACAGGACACAGATACGCAGTATTTT
v_gene: TRBV28; d_gene: .; j_gene: TRBJ2-4; abundance: .; CDR3aa: CASSLYPEVIQYF; CDR3nt: TGTGCCAGCAGTTTATACCCGGAGGTTATTCAGTACTTC
v_gene: TRBV9; d_gene: .; j_gene: TRBJ1-3; abundance: .; CDR3aa: CASGGTGNTIYF; CDR3nt: TGTGCCAGCGGGGGGACTGGAAACACCATATATTTT
v_gene: TRBV19; d_gene: .; j_gene: TRBJ1-5; abundance: .; CDR3aa: CASSSSFSNQPQHF; CDR3nt: TGTGCCAGTAGTAGCAGTTTTAGCAATCAGCCCCAGCATTTT
v_gene: TRBV5-6; d_gene: TRBD1; j_gene: TRBJ2-7; abundance: .; CDR3aa: CASSQGAGVYEQYF; CDR3nt: TGTGCCAGCAGCCAGGGGGCTGGAGTTTACGAGCAGTACTTC
v_gene: TRBV5-8; d_gene: .; j_gene: TRBJ1-1; abundance: .; CDR3aa: CASSFYIPNTEAFF; CDR3nt: TGTGCCAGCAGCTTTTACATCCCGAACACTGAAGCTTTCTTT
v_gene: TRBV2; d_gene: TRBD1; j_gene: TRBJ2-4; abundance: .; CDR3aa: CASSEYGTVAKNIQYF; CDR3nt: TGTGCCAGCAGTGAATACGGGACAGTGGCCAAAAACATTCAGTACTTC
v_gene: TRBV9; d_gene: TRBD1; j_gene: TRBJ1-2; abundance: .; CDR3aa: CASSALDREWNGYTF; CDR3nt: TGTGCCAGCAGCGCTCTGGACAGGGAGTGGAATGGCTACACCTTC
v_gene: TRBV9; d_gene: TRBD1; j_gene: TRBJ1-5; abundance: .; CDR3aa: CASGAGGQPQHF; CDR3nt: TGTGCCAGCGGAGCAGGGGGACAGCCCCAGCATTTT
v_gene: TRBV2; d_gene: .; j_gene: TRBJ2-5; abundance: .; CDR3aa: CASTLLETQYF; CDR3nt: TGTGCCAGCACCCTCCTAGAGACCCAGTACTTC
v_gene: TRBV2; d_gene: .; j_gene: TRBJ2-3; abundance: .; CDR3aa: CASMRQQTLSTDTQYF; CDR3nt: TGTGCCAGCATGCGCCAACAGACACTGAGCACAGATACGCAGTATTTT
v_gene: TRBV29-1; d_gene: TRBD2; j_gene: TRBJ2-7; abundance: once; CDR3aa: CSVKGLAGYEQYF; CDR3nt: TGCAGCGTAAAAGGACTAGCGGGCTACGAGCAGTACTTC
v_gene: TRBV7-9; d_gene: TRBD1; j_gene: TRBJ1-2; abundance: .; CDR3aa: CASSLKGQVLNYGYTF; CDR3nt: TGTGCCAGCAGCTTAAAGGGACAGGTCCTTAACTATGGCTACACCTTC
v_gene: TRBV27; d_gene: TRBD1; j_gene: TRBJ1-2; abundance: .; CDR3aa: CASSHRRRDRGARGGYTF; CDR3nt: TGTGCCAGCAGTCACCGCCGCCGGGACAGGGGGGCTCGGGGAGGCTACACCTTC
v_gene: TRBV5-1; d_gene: .; j_gene: TRBJ2-1; abundance: .; CDR3aa: CASSFSRARSYNEQFF; CDR3nt: TGCGCCAGCAGCTTTTCGCGGGCCCGCTCCTACAATGAGCAGTTCTTC
v_gene: TRBV5-8; d_gene: .; j_gene: TRBJ1-5; abundance: .; CDR3aa: CASNSEGPSNQPQHF; CDR3nt: TGTGCCAGCAACTCTGAGGGTCCTAGCAATCAGCCCCAGCATTTT
v_gene: TRBV29-1; d_gene: TRBD1; j_gene: TRBJ2-7; abundance: once; CDR3aa: CSVVGTVDYEQYF; CDR3nt: TGCAGCGTGGTGGGGACAGTAGACTACGAGCAGTACTTC
v_gene: TRBV27; d_gene: TRBD1; j_gene: TRBJ2-3; abundance: .; CDR3aa: CASSSGTGGTDTQYF; CDR3nt: TGTGCCAGCAGTTCCGGGACAGGGGGTACAGATACGCAGTATTTT
v_gene: TRBV6-5; d_gene: .; j_gene: TRBJ2-5; abundance: .; CDR3aa: CASTPGDPYGETQYF; CDR3nt: TGTGCCAGCACCCCCGGAGACCCCTACGGGGAGACCCAGTACTTC
v_gene: TRBV7-9; d_gene: TRBD1; j_gene: TRBJ2-6; abundance: .; CDR3aa: CASSFGQGGFSGANVLTF; CDR3nt: TGTGCCAGCAGCTTTGGACAGGGGGGATTCTCTGGGGCCAACGTCCTGACTTTC
v_gene: TRBV10-2; d_gene: TRBD2; j_gene: TRBJ2-1; abundance: .; CDR3aa: CAVGGRAGVQDEQFF; CDR3nt: TGCGCCGTAGGGGGACGAGCGGGAGTTCAGGATGAGCAGTTCTTC
v_gene: TRBV30; d_gene: TRBD1; j_gene: TRBJ2-3; abundance: .; CDR3aa: CAWRTQGLGTDTQYF; CDR3nt: TGTGCCTGGAGAACACAGGGGTTAGGCACAGATACGCAGTATTTT
v_gene: TRBV28; d_gene: .; j_gene: TRBJ2-7; abundance: .; CDR3aa: CASSAEEENTYEQYF; CDR3nt: TGTGCCAGCAGTGCTGAGGAGGAGAACACATACGAGCAGTACTTC
v_gene: TRBV28; d_gene: .; j_gene: TRBJ2-7; abundance: .; CDR3aa: CASSARGRYEQYF; CDR3nt: TGTGCCAGCAGTGCTAGAGGGAGGTACGAGCAGTACTTC
v_gene: TRBV7-3; d_gene: .; j_gene: TRBJ2-2; abundance: .; CDR3aa: CASSLVTNTGELFF; CDR3nt: TGTGCCAGCAGCTTAGTCACGAACACCGGGGAGCTGTTTTTT
v_gene: TRBV6-1; d_gene: .; j_gene: TRBJ2-1; abundance: .; CDR3aa: CASSQGEGSNEQFF; CDR3nt: TGTGCCAGCAGCCAAGGGGAAGGGTCCAATGAGCAGTTCTTC